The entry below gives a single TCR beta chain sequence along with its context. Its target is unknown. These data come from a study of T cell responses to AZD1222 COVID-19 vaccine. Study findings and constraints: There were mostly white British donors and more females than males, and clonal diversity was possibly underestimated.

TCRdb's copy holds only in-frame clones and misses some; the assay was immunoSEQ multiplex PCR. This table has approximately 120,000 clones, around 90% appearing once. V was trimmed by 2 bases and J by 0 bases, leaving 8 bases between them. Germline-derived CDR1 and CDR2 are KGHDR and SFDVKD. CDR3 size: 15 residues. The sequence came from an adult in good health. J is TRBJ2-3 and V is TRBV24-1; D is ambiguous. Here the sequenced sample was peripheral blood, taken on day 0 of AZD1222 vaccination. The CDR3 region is CATSDWASSTDTQYF. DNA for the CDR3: TGTGCCACCAGTGATTGGGCTAGTAGCACAGATACGCAGTATTTT.